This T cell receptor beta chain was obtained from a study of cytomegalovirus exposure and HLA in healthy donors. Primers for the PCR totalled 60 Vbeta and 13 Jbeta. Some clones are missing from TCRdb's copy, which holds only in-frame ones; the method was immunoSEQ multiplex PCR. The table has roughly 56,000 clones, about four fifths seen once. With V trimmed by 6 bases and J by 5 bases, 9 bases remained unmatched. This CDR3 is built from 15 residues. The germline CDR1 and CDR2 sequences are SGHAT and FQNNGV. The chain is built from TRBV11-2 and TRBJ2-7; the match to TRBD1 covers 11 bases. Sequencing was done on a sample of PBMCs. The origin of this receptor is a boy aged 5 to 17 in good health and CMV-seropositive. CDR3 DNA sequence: TGTGCCAGCAGACAGGGGACAGGGGGGTACCACGAGCAGTACTTC. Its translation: CASRQGTGGYHEQYF.